This T cell receptor beta chain was recorded in a study of OX40 agonist ivuxolimab in advanced cancers. For the study at large: Mean age around 64 years, range about 20 to 85; nearly 85% male.

Assay used: immunoSEQ multiplex PCR; TCRdb lists only in-frame clones, some missing. The sample comprises approximately 58,000 clones, around 84% of which are singletons, and 2.5% to 3.5% rests with the top ten. The CDR3 is made up of 15 amino acids. The germline V gene has CDR1 SGHRS and CDR2 YFSETQ. V gave up 4 bases and J gave up 5 bases, with 15 bases separating them. This receptor was obtained from an adult with an advanced solid tumor such as melanoma, head and neck, liver or kidney cancer. The chain couples TRBV5-1 to TRBJ1-4; D perhaps matches TRBD1 (5 bases). The source material was CD4+ or CD8+ T cells sorted from blood, sampled in a trial of the OX40 agonist ivuxolimab. The CDR3 region is CASSQTGTPNEKLFF. DNA for the CDR3: TGCGCCAGCAGCCAAACCGGGACTCCGAATGAAAAACTGTTTTTT.